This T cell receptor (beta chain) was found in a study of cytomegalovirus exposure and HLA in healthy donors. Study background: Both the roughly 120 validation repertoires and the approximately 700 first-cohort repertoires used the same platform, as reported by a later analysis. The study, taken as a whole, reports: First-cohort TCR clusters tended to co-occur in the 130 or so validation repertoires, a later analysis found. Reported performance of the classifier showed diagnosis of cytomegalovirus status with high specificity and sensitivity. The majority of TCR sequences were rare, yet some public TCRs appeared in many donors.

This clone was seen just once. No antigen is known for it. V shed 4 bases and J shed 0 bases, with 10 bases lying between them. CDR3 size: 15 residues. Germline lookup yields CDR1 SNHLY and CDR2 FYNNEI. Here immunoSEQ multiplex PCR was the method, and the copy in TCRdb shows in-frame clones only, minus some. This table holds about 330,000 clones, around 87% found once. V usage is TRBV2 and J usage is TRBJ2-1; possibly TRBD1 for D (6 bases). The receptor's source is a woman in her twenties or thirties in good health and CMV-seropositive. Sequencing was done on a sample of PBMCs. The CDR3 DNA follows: TGTGCCAGCAGTGGGACAGTGAGCTCCTACAATGAGCAGTTCTTC. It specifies CASSGTVSSYNEQFF.